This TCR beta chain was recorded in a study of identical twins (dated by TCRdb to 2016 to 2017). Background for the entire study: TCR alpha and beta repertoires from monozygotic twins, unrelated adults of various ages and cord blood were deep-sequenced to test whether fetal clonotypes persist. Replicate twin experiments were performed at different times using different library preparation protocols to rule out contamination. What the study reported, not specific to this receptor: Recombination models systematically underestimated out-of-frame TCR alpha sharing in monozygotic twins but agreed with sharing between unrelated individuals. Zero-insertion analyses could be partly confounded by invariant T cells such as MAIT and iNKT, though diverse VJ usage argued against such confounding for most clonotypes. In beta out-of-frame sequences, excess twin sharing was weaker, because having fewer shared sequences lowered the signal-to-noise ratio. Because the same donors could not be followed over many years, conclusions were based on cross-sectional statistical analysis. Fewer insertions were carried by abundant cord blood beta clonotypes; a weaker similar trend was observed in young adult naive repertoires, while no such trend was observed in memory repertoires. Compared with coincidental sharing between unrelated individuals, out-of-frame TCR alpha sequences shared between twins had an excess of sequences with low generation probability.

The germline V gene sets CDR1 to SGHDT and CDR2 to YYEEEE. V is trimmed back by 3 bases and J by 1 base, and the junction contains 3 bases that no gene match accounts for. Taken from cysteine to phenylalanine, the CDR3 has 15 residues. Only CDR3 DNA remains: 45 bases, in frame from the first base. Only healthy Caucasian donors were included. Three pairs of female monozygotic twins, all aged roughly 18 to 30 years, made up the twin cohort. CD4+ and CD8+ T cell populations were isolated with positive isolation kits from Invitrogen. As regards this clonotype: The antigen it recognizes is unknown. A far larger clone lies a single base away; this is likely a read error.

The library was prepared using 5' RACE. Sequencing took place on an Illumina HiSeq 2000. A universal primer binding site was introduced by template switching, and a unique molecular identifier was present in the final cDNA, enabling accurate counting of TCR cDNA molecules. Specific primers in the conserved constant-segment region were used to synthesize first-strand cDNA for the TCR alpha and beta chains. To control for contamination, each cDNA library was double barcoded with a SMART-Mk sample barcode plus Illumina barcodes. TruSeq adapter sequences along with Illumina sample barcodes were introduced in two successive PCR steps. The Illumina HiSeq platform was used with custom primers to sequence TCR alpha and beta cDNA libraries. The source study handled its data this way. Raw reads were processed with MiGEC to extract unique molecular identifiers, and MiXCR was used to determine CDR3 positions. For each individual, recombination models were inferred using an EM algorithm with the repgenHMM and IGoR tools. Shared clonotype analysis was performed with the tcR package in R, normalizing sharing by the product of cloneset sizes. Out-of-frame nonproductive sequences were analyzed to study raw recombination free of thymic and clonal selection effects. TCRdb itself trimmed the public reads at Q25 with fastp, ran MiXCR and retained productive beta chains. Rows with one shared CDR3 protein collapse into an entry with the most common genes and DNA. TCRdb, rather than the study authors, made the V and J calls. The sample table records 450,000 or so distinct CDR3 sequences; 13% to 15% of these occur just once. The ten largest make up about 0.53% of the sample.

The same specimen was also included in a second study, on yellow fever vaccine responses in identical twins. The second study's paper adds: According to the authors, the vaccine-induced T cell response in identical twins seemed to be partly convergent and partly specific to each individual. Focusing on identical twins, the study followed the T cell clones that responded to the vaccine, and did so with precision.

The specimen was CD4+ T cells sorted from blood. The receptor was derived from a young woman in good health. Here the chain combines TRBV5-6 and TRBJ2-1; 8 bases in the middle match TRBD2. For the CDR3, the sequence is CASSSGTRSYNEQFF. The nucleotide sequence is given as TGTGCCAGCAGCTCCGGGACTAGGTCCTACAATGAGCAGTTCTTC. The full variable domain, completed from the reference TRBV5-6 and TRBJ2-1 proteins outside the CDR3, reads DAGVTQSPTHLIKTRGQQVTLRCSPKSGHDTVSWYQQALGQGPQFIFQYYEEEERQRGNFPDRFSGHQFPNYSSELNVNALLLGDSALYLCASSSGTRSYNEQFFGPGTRLTVL.